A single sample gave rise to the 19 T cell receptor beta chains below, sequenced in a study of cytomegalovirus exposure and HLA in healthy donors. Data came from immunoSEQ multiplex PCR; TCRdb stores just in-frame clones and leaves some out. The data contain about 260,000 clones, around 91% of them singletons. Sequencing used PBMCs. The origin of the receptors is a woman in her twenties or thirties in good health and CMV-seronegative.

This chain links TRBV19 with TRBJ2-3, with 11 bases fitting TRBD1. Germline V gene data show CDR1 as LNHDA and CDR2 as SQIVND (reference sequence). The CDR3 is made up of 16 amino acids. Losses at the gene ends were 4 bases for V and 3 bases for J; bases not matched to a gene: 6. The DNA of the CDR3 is TGTGCCAGTAGTACGAGGACAGGGGGCTGGACAGATACGCAGTATTTT. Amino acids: CASSTRTGGWTDTQYF.

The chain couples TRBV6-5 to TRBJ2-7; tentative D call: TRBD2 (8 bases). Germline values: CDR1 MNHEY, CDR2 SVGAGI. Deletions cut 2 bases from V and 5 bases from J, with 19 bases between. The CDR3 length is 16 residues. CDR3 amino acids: CASSYAGGLGVHEQYF. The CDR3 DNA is TGTGCCAGCAGTTACGCAGGGGGACTAGGAGTCCACGAGCAGTACTTC.

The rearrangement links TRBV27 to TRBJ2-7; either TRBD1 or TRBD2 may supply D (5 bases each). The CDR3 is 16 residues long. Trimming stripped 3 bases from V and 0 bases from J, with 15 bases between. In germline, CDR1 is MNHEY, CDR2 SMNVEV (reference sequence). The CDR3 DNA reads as TGTGCCAGCAGTTTTTCCGTGGGACCGCTCTCCTACGAGCAGTACTTC. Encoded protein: CASSFSVGPLSYEQYF.

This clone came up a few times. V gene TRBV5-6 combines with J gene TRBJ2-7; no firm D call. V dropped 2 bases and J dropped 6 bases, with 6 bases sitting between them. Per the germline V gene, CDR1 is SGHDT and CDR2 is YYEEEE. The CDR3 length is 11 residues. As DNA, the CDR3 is TGTGCCAGCAGCTTCCAGGCCGAGCAGTACTTC. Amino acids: CASSFQAEQYF. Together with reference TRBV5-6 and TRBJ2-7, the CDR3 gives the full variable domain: DAGVTQSPTHLIKTRGQQVTLRCSPKSGHDTVSWYQQALGQGPQFIFQYYEEEERQRGNFPDRFSGHQFPNYSSELNVNALLLGDSALYLCASSFQAEQYFGPGTRLTVT.

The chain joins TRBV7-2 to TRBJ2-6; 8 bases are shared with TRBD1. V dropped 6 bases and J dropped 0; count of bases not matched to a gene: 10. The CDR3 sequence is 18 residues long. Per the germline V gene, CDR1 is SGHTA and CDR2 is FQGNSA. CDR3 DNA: TGTGCCAGCAGGGTAGACAGGGGACTCCGCTCTGGGGCCAACGTCCTGACTTTC. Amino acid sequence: CASRVDRGLRSGANVLTF. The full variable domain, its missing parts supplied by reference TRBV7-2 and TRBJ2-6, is GAGVSQSPSNKVTEKGKDVELRCDPISGHTALYWYRQSLGQGLEFLIYFQGNSAPDKSGLPSDRFSAERTGGSVSTLTIQRTQQEDSAVYLCASRVDRGLRSGANVLTFGAGSRLTVL.

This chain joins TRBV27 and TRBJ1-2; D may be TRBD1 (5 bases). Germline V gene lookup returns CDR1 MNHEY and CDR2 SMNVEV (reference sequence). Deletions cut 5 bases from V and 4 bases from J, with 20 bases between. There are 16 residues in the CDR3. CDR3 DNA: TGTGCCAGCAGTGGCCGGACACAGCTCCTATTCTATGGCTACACCTTC. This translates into CASSGRTQLLFYGYTF.

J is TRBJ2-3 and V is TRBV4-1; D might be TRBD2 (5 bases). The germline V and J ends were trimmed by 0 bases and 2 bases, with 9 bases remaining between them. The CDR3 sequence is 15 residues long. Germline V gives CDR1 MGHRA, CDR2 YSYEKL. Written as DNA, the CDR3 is TGCGCCAGCAGCCAAGAACGGCGGGCCACAGATACGCAGTATTTT. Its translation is CASSQERRATDTQYF.

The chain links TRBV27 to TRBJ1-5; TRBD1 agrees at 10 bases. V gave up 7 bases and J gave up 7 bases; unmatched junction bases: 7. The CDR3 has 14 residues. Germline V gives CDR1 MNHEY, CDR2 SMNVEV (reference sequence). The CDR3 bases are TGTGCCAGCATGACAGGGGGCGCAGGGCAGCCCCAGCATTTT. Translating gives CASMTGGAGQPQHF.

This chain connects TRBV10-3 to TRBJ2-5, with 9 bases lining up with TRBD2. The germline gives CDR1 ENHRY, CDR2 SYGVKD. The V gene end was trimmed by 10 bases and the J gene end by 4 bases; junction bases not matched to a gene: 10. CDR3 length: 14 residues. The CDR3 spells CATSTSGSPETQYF. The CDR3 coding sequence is TGTGCCACGTCGACTAGCGGTAGCCCAGAGACCCAGTACTTC.

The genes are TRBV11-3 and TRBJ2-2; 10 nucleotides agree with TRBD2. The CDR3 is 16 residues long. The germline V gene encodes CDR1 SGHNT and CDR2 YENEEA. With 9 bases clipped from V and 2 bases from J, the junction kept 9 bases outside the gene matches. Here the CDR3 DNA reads TGTGCCAGTTTTTATAGCGGGAGGCCCAACACCGGGGAGCTGTTTTTT. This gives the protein CASFYSGRPNTGELFF.

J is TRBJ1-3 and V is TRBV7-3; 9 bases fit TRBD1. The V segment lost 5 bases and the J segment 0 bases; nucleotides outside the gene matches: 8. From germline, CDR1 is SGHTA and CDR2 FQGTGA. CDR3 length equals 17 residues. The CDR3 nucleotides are TGTGCCAGCAGCCCCCGGACAGGGGCCGGCTCTGGAAACACCATATATTTT. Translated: CASSPRTGAGSGNTIYF.

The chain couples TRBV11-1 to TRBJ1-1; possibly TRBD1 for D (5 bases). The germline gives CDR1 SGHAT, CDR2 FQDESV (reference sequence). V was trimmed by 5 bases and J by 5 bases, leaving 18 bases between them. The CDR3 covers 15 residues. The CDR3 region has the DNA TGTGCCAGCAGCCCGACAGATAGCTCTGTAACTGAAGCTTTCTTT. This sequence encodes CASSPTDSSVTEAFF.

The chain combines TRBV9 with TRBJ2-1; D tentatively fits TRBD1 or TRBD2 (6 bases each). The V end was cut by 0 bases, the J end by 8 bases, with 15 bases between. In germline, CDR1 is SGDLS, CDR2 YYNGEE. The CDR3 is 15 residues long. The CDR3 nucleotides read TGTGCCAGCAGCGTAGAGGGGGGCGCGTTGCATGAGCAGTTCTTC. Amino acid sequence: CASSVEGGALHEQFF.

Written as DNA, the CDR3 is TGTGCCAGCAGCTTAGGCCCACTAGCGGGAGAGCACGAGCAGTACTTC. Protein product: CASSLGPLAGEHEQYF. This rearrangement joins TRBV11-2 to TRBJ2-7; the match to TRBD2 covers 11 bases. CDR1 is SGHAT and CDR2 is FQNNGV in the germline V gene. Losses at the gene ends were 1 base for V and 5 bases for J; bases not matched to a gene: 7. The CDR3 is 16 amino acids.

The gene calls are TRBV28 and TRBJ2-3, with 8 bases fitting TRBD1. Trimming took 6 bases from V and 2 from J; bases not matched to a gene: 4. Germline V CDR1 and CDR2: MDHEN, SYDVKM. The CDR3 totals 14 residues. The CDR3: CASSQDRATDTQYF. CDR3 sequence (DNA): TGTGCCAGCAGCCAGGACAGGGCCACAGATACGCAGTATTTT. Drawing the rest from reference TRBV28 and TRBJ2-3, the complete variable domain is DVKVTQSSRYLVKRTGEKVFLECVQDMDHENMFWYRQDPGLGLRLIYFSYDVKMKEKGDIPEGYSVSREKKERFSLILESASTNQTSMYLCASSQDRATDTQYFGPGTRLTVL.

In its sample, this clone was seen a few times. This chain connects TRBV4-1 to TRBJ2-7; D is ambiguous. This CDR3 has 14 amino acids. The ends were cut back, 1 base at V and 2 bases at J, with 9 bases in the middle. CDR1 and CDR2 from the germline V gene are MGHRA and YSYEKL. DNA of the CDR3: TGCGCCAGCAGCCAAGTAGTGGGCGCCTACGAGCAGTACTTC. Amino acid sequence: CASSQVVGAYEQYF.

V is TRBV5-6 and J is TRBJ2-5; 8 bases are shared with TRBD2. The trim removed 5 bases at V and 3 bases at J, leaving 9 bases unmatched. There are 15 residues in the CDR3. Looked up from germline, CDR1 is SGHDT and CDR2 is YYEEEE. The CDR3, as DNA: TGTGCCAGCAGGCTCCCGGGACTAGGGGAAGAGACCCAGTACTTC. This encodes CASRLPGLGEETQYF.

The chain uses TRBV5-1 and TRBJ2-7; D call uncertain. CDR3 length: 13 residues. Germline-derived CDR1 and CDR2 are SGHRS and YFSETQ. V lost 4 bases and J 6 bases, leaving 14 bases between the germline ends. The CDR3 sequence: CASSVRAPREQYF. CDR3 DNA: TGCGCCAGCAGCGTCCGGGCCCCCCGCGAGCAGTACTTC.

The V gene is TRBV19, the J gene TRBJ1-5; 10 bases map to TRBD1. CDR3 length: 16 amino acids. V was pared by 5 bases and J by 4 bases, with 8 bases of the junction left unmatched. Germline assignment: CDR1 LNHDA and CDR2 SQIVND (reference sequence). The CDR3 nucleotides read TGTGCCAGTAGTCCGGACCGGGGACAGGGGAATCAGCCCCAGCATTTT. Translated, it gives CASSPDRGQGNQPQHF.